A selection of T cell receptor beta chains follows, all from one sample in a study of shared clonotypes between healthy human individuals. TCRdb keeps only in-frame clones here, not all; method: immunoSEQ multiplex PCR. Of about 680,000 clones listed, 90% to 95% are singletons. Sequencing was carried out using naive CD8+ T cells sorted from blood. The receptor set was obtained from a man aged 25-40 years in good health. Each CDR3 is given with its conserved first and last residue. The D gene is left open where the match is weak. The size field is filled for only some rows; it gives once, few, many or a size class.

J: TRBJ2-1; size: NA; V: TRBV10-3; D: TRBD2; CDR3: CAILRAGVPNNEQFF; DNA: TGTGCCATCCTAAGAGCGGGAGTTCCAAACAATGAGCAGTTCTTC
J: TRBJ1-2; size: NA; V: TRBV5-4; D: NA; CDR3: CASSPGFQGYTF; DNA: TGTGCCAGCAGCCCAGGGTTTCAGGGCTACACCTTC
J: TRBJ1-1; size: once; V: TRBV12-5; D: TRBD1; CDR3: CASGLGGTGVVNTEAFF; DNA: TGTGCTAGTGGTTTGGGAGGGACAGGGGTAGTGAACACTGAAGCTTTCTTT
J: TRBJ2-1; size: NA; V: TRBV2; D: NA; CDR3: CASKGQGYNEQFF; DNA: TGTGCCAGCAAGGGCCAGGGCTACAATGAGCAGTTCTTC
J: TRBJ1-5; size: NA; V: TRBV7-9; D: NA; CDR3: CASSGPSGQPQHF; DNA: TGTGCCAGCAGCGGCCCGTCCGGTCAGCCCCAGCATTTT
J: TRBJ2-2; size: many; V: TRBV6-4; D: NA; CDR3: CASSDSPGVGELFF; DNA: TGTGCCAGCAGTGACTCACCAGGGGTCGGGGAGCTGTTTTTT
J: TRBJ2-7; size: NA; V: TRBV19; D: TRBD2; CDR3: CASGSGRTYEQYF; DNA: TGTGCCAGTGGGAGCGGGAGAACGTACGAGCAGTACTTC
J: TRBJ2-1; size: NA; V: TRBV5-6; D: TRBD1; CDR3: CASEQGSYNEQFF; DNA: TGTGCCAGCGAACAGGGGTCCTACAATGAGCAGTTCTTC
J: TRBJ2-7; size: NA; V: TRBV29-1; D: TRBD2; CDR3: CSVVLAVDGEQYF; DNA: TGCAGCGTAGTACTAGCGGTCGACGGAGAGCAGTACTTC
J: TRBJ2-1; size: NA; V: TRBV29-1; D: NA; CDR3: CSVVVEGNEQFF; DNA: TGCAGCGTTGTAGTGGAGGGGAATGAGCAGTTCTTC
J: TRBJ1-1; size: NA; V: TRBV27; D: TRBD1; CDR3: CASFSGQGPTEAFF; DNA: TGTGCCAGCTTCTCAGGACAGGGGCCCACTGAAGCTTTCTTT
J: TRBJ2-7; size: NA; V: TRBV10-1; D: NA; CDR3: CASSLDHSYEQYF; DNA: TGCGCCAGCAGCCTCGATCACTCCTACGAGCAGTACTTC
J: TRBJ2-5; size: NA; V: TRBV27; D: NA; CDR3: CASSPPGRARETQYF; DNA: TGTGCCAGCAGCCCCCCGGGCAGGGCGCGGGAGACCCAGTACTTC
J: TRBJ1-5; size: NA; V: TRBV7-8; D: NA; CDR3: CASSSPGGEDQPQHF; DNA: TGTGCCAGCAGCTCCCCGGGGGGCGAAGATCAGCCCCAGCATTTT
J: TRBJ1-5; size: NA; V: TRBV19; D: NA; CDR3: CASSIGVNQPQHF; DNA: TGTGCCAGTAGTATAGGGGTAAATCAGCCCCAGCATTTT
J: TRBJ2-7; size: once; V: TRBV18; D: TRBD2; CDR3: CASSPGLAGSDYEQYF; DNA: TGTGCCAGCTCACCGGGACTAGCGGGGTCCGACTACGAGCAGTACTTC
J: TRBJ2-1; size: NA; V: TRBV11-2; D: TRBD1; CDR3: CASSFLAVYTGGGTYEQFF; DNA: TGTGCCAGCAGCTTCTTAGCCGTGTATACAGGGGGCGGTACGTATGAGCAGTTCTTC
J: TRBJ2-1; size: NA; V: TRBV7-6; D: NA; CDR3: CASSLRGNEQFF; DNA: TGTGCCAGCAGCCTACGTGGCAATGAGCAGTTCTTC
J: TRBJ2-7; size: NA; V: TRBV7-2; D: NA; CDR3: CASSFGTGSYEQYF; DNA: TGTGCCAGCAGCTTCGGAACAGGCTCCTACGAGCAGTACTTC
J: TRBJ2-7; size: NA; V: TRBV27; D: NA; CDR3: CASSLAQGAYEQYF; DNA: TGTGCCAGCAGTTTGGCACAGGGTGCCTACGAGCAGTACTTC
J: TRBJ2-1; size: NA; V: TRBV14; D: NA; CDR3: CASSNSEREQFF; DNA: TGTGCCAGCAGCAATAGTGAGAGGGAGCAGTTCTTC
J: TRBJ2-7; size: NA; V: TRBV28; D: NA; CDR3: CASRPSAERPPYEQYF; DNA: TGTGCCAGCAGACCCTCAGCAGAGAGACCCCCCTACGAGCAGTACTTC
J: TRBJ2-5; size: NA; V: TRBV15; D: NA; CDR3: CATRGGGETQYF; DNA: TGTGCCACCAGGGGGGGCGGGGAGACCCAGTACTTC
J: TRBJ1-1; size: NA; V: TRBV2; D: NA; CDR3: CASSFRSGTADTEAFF; DNA: TGTGCCAGCAGCTTCCGGTCCGGGACGGCTGACACTGAAGCTTTCTTT
J: TRBJ1-1; size: NA; V: TRBV7-9; D: NA; CDR3: CASSPEDPEAFF; DNA: TGTGCCAGCAGCCCTGAGGACCCTGAAGCTTTCTTT
J: TRBJ2-1; size: NA; V: TRBV25-1; D: TRBD1; CDR3: CASSARGQGVNNEQFF; DNA: TGTGCCAGCAGTGCCCGTGGGCAGGGGGTAAACAATGAGCAGTTCTTC
J: TRBJ2-7; size: NA; V: TRBV27; D: NA; CDR3: CASSFLSSYEQYF; DNA: TGTGCCAGCAGTTTTCTGAGCTCCTACGAGCAGTACTTC
J: TRBJ2-5; size: NA; V: TRBV7-9; D: NA; CDR3: CALASIQETQYF; DNA: TGTGCCCTTGCGTCGATACAAGAGACCCAGTACTTC
J: TRBJ2-3; size: NA; V: TRBV30; D: TRBD1; CDR3: CAWSGQGVRPDTQYF; DNA: TGTGCCTGGTCCGGACAGGGGGTTCGTCCGGATACGCAGTATTTT
J: TRBJ2-7; size: NA; V: TRBV2; D: NA; CDR3: CASRGHEQYF; DNA: TGTGCCAGCAGAGGGCACGAGCAGTACTTC
J: TRBJ2-3; size: once; V: TRBV7-9; D: TRBD1; CDR3: CASSFTQTGFADTQYF; DNA: TGTGCCAGCAGCTTTACACAGACAGGGTTCGCAGATACGCAGTATTTT
J: TRBJ2-1; size: NA; V: TRBV10-1; D: TRBD2; CDR3: CASSGGPSGNFNEQFF; DNA: TGCGCCAGCAGTGGTGGGCCTAGCGGGAATTTCAATGAGCAGTTCTTC
J: TRBJ2-7; size: NA; V: TRBV14; D: NA; CDR3: CASSQLDSSYEQYF; DNA: TGTGCCAGCAGCCAACTAGATAGCTCCTACGAGCAGTACTTC
J: TRBJ2-1; size: NA; V: TRBV15; D: NA; CDR3: CATSRDRGVSEQFF; DNA: TGTGCCACCAGCAGAGATAGGGGAGTCAGCGAGCAGTTCTTC
J: TRBJ2-1; size: NA; V: TRBV28; D: TRBD1; CDR3: CASRVGTGTVRDNEQFF; DNA: TGTGCCAGCAGGGTGGGAACCGGGACAGTAAGGGACAATGAGCAGTTCTTC
J: TRBJ2-3; size: NA; V: TRBV28; D: TRBD1; CDR3: CASSRQGFTDTQYF; DNA: TGTGCCAGCAGTAGACAGGGATTCACAGATACGCAGTATTTT
J: TRBJ1-5; size: once; V: TRBV7-2; D: NA; CDR3: CASSSPEWQVMHSNQPQHF; DNA: TGTGCCAGCAGCTCTCCGGAATGGCAGGTGATGCATAGCAATCAGCCCCAGCATTTT
J: TRBJ2-1; size: many; V: TRBV7-9; D: NA; CDR3: CASSPTLQSYNEQFF; DNA: TGTGCCAGCAGCCCTACACTACAGTCCTACAATGAGCAGTTCTTC
J: TRBJ2-2; size: NA; V: TRBV11-2; D: NA; CDR3: CASSFLGVAGELFF; DNA: TGTGCCAGCAGCTTCCTGGGGGTAGCGGGGGAGCTGTTTTTT
J: TRBJ2-1; size: NA; V: TRBV19; D: NA; CDR3: CASSMLPGAGSYNEQFF; DNA: TGTGCCAGTAGTATGCTCCCGGGCGCAGGGTCCTACAATGAGCAGTTCTTC
J: TRBJ2-2; size: NA; V: TRBV27; D: NA; CDR3: CASSPWTTGELFF; DNA: TGTGCCAGCAGTCCCTGGACCACCGGGGAGCTGTTTTTT
J: TRBJ2-5; size: NA; V: TRBV7-6; D: NA; CDR3: CASSLDVGTPRETQYF; DNA: TGTGCCAGCAGCCTAGACGTGGGGACTCCCCGAGAGACCCAGTACTTC
J: TRBJ2-1; size: NA; V: TRBV4-1; D: NA; CDR3: CASSQGGASVGSYNEQFF; DNA: TGCGCCAGCAGCCAAGGGGGCGCTTCGGTAGGGTCCTACAATGAGCAGTTCTTC
J: TRBJ2-2; size: NA; V: TRBV9; D: NA; CDR3: CASSVGGVAGELFF; DNA: TGTGCCAGCAGCGTAGGGGGTGTCGCCGGGGAGCTGTTTTTT
J: TRBJ1-4; size: NA; V: TRBV19; D: NA; CDR3: CASSIEVTGGRYF; DNA: TGTGCCAGTAGTATAGAAGTAACAGGCGGGAGATATTTT
J: TRBJ2-7; size: NA; V: TRBV19; D: TRBD2; CDR3: CASSMKAGEQYF; DNA: TGTGCCAGTAGTATGAAAGCGGGAGAGCAGTACTTC
J: TRBJ2-2; size: NA; V: TRBV21-1; D: NA; CDR3: CASRRGPWRFANTGELFF; DNA: TGTGCCAGCAGGAGGGGCCCTTGGCGGTTCGCGAACACCGGGGAGCTGTTTTTT
J: TRBJ2-1; size: NA; V: TRBV2; D: TRBD2; CDR3: CATFTPGLASGRSYNEQFF; DNA: TGTGCCACCTTTACTCCGGGACTAGCCTCAGGAAGATCCTACAATGAGCAGTTCTTC
J: TRBJ2-2; size: NA; V: TRBV29-1; D: NA; CDR3: CSVEGDRTPNTGELFF; DNA: TGCAGCGTTGAAGGAGACAGGACGCCAAACACCGGGGAGCTGTTTTTT
J: TRBJ2-7; size: NA; V: TRBV18; D: TRBD2; CDR3: CASSPAGGPYEQYF; DNA: TGTGCCAGCTCACCAGCGGGAGGGCCGTACGAGCAGTACTTC
J: TRBJ1-1; size: NA; V: TRBV6-4; D: TRBD1; CDR3: CASSLTGVNTEAFF; DNA: TGTGCCAGCAGCCTAACAGGGGTGAACACTGAAGCTTTCTTT
J: TRBJ2-1; size: once; V: TRBV29-1; D: TRBD2; CDR3: CSVEYLLAESSYNEQFF; DNA: TGCAGCGTTGAGTACCTTCTAGCGGAGAGCTCCTACAATGAGCAGTTCTTC
J: TRBJ1-2; size: NA; V: TRBV7-9; D: NA; CDR3: CASSLAQVPYGYTF; DNA: TGTGCCAGCAGCTTAGCGCAGGTTCCCTATGGCTACACCTTC
J: TRBJ2-3; size: NA; V: TRBV7-9; D: NA; CDR3: CASSLRADTQYF; DNA: TGTGCCAGCAGCTTAAGGGCAGATACGCAGTATTTT
J: TRBJ2-3; size: once; V: TRBV5-1; D: TRBD2; CDR3: CASSITGGEGSTDTQYF; DNA: TGCGCCAGCAGCATAACCGGGGGGGAAGGTAGCACAGATACGCAGTATTTT
J: TRBJ2-1; size: NA; V: TRBV29-1; D: NA; CDR3: CSVVGGARFYNEQFF; DNA: TGCAGCGTTGTTGGGGGAGCCAGGTTCTACAATGAGCAGTTCTTC